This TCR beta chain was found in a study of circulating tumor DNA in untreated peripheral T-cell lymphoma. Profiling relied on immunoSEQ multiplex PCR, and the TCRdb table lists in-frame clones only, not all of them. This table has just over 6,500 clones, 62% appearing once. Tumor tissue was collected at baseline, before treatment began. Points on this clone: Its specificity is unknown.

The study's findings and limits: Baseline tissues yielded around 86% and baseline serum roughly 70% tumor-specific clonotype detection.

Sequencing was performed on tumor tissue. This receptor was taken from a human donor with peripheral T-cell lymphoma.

The CDR3 sequence is CATSGDNRLAYEQFF. CDR3 DNA sequence: TGTGCCACCAGCGGCGACAATAGACTAGCCTATGAGCAGTTCTTC. The genes are TRBV15 and TRBJ2-1; the match to TRBD2 covers 7 bases. Germline assignment: CDR1 LNHNV and CDR2 YYDKDF (reference sequence). The CDR3 runs to 15 residues. V trimming: 5 bases; J trimming: 8 bases; junction bases outside the gene matches: 12.